This T cell receptor beta chain was profiled in a study of metastatic and nonmetastatic thyroid tumors. Study details: From malignant and benign thyroid patients, repertoires in blood and in tumor or nodule tissue were compared.

CDR3 size: 14 residues. Per germline, CDR1 MDHEN and CDR2 SYDVKM. Trimming removed 7 bases from V and 6 bases from J; junction bases left unmatched: 8. Each patient came to thyroid surgery without any prior treatment (of any kind). TCRdb reprocessed the PCR reads using MiXCR. The sample holds under 45,000 clones, 28% seen once. The sample was blood. The V gene is TRBV28, the J gene TRBJ1-1, with 10 bases fitting TRBD1. The TCR sequence derives from a male donor with papillary thyroid cancer or a benign thyroid nodule (not recorded which). Some clones in this sample may be carry-over from other donors' samples. In DNA form, the CDR3 reads TGTGCCAGCAATTGGGTGGGACAGGGGTCTGAAGCTTTCTTT. Its translation: CASNWVGQGSEAFF.